Presented here are 11 T cell receptor beta chains from one specimen sequenced in a study of blood T cells in healthy people across ages. Sample-barcoded 5' priming and a J-beta primer mix drove a second PCR of roughly 7 to 11 cycles. TCRdb reprocessed the 5' RACE reads via MiXCR and lists one record per CDR3 protein. In the table there are a few hundred thousand distinct CDR3 sequences, about 28% of which are singletons. The data were also submitted as part of a second study, on T cells of mothers and their children.

The source material was blood. Source of these receptors: a boy aged 2-15 years in good health.

This clonotype was seen more than once but under ten times. This chain links TRBV10-3 with TRBJ2-5; 11 bases match TRBD2. CDR3 length: 14 residues. The germline gives CDR1 ENHRY, CDR2 SYGVKD. Trimming cost V 6 bases and J 11 bases; bases outside gene matches: 11. Written as DNA, the CDR3 is TGTGCCATCAGAGGGACTAGCGGCGGGGAGGAGCAGTACTTC. It codes for CAIRGTSGGEEQYF.

The rearrangement links TRBV2 to TRBJ2-5; 11 nucleotides agree with TRBD2. The CDR3 length is 15 residues. Looked up from germline, CDR1 is SNHLY and CDR2 is FYNNEI. The junction had 4 bases not matched to a gene; V was cut back by 2 bases and J by 5 bases. The CDR3 loop reads CASSEIAGGVETQYF. CDR3 nucleotides: TGTGCCAGCAGTGAAATAGCGGGAGGGGTGGAGACCCAGTACTTC.

The chain couples TRBV5-1 to TRBJ2-4, with a tentative D call TRBD2 (6 bases). Germline CDR1 is SGHRS and CDR2 is YFSETQ. V was pared by 0 bases and J by 8 bases, with 12 bases between. This CDR3 is built from 14 residues. CDR3 amino acids: CASSLDGSLDIQYF. The CDR3 DNA reads TGCGCCAGCAGCTTGGACGGGAGCTTGGACATTCAGTACTTC.

The chain employs TRBV4-3 and TRBJ2-1; 10 bases fit TRBD2. In germline, CDR1 is LGHNA, CDR2 YSLEER. This CDR3 has 17 residues. The trim removed 0 bases at V and 8 bases at J, leaving 10 bases unmatched. DNA of the CDR3: TGCGCCAGCAGCCAAGATCAAGAACTAGCGGGACAGTATGAGCAGTTCTTC. Translation gives CASSQDQELAGQYEQFF.

V usage is TRBV20-1 and J usage is TRBJ2-5; no clear D gene. The DNA end favors TRBJ2-7, so the J call may be wrong. This CDR3 comprises 14 residues. In germline, CDR1 is DFQATT, CDR2 SNEGSKA (reference sequence). The CDR3 sequence is CSAREVSPPYEQYF. CDR3 nucleotides: TGCAGTGCTAGAGAGGTCTCCCCTCCCTACGAGCAGTACTTC.

This sequence joins TRBV29-1 and TRBJ1-1; a possible D gene is TRBD1 (6 bases). CDR1 and CDR2 (germline): SQVTM, ANQGSEA. The length of the CDR3 is 13 residues. The ends were cut back, 7 bases at V and 1 base at J, with 13 bases in the middle. CDR3: CSAGTGTNTEAFF. In DNA form, the CDR3 reads TGCAGCGCCGGAACAGGGACGAACACTGAAGCTTTCTTT.

The chain is built from TRBV19 and TRBJ1-1, with D maybe TRBD1 (5 bases). Trimming left V 6 bases short and J 3 bases short, with 14 bases between. The CDR3 runs 14 residues. Germline V gives CDR1 LNHDA, CDR2 SQIVND (reference sequence). The CDR3 loop is CASRPASGYTEAFF. CDR3 nucleotides: TGTGCCAGTAGGCCCGCCTCAGGGTACACTGAAGCTTTCTTT.

This clonotype appeared a few times. The rearrangement uses TRBV10-3 and TRBJ2-5, with 10 bases matching TRBD2. The DNA matches TRBJ2-7 better at its end, which makes the J call doubtful. Looked up from germline, CDR1 is ENHRY and CDR2 is SYGVKD. The CDR3 sequence is 14 residues long. The DNA for the CDR3 is TGTGCCATCAGTGAGACTAGCGGGAACTACGAGCAGTACTTC. This sequence encodes CAISETSGNYEQYF.

This chain uses TRBV3-1 with TRBJ2-2; D call uncertain. The length of the CDR3 is 11 residues. Germline V gene lookup returns CDR1 LGHDT and CDR2 YNNKEL (reference sequence). V was shortened by 7 bases and J by 8 bases, with 8 bases between the two germline ends. Written as DNA, the CDR3 is TGTGCCAGCAAAAGAAGTGGGGAGCTGTTTTTT. Protein: CASKRSGELFF.

This sequence joins TRBV12-3 or TRBV12-4 and TRBJ1-2; D perhaps matches TRBD1 (6 bases). V gave up 1 base and J gave up 5 bases, with 11 bases separating them. The CDR3 totals 14 residues. The CDR3 region has the DNA TGTGCCAGCAGTTTAGATGGGACATTATATGGCTACACCTTC. Translated: CASSLDGTLYGYTF.

The chain combines TRBV14 with TRBJ1-2; D unresolved. Germline CDR1 is SGHDN and CDR2 is FVKESK. The V gene lost 6 bases and the J gene lost 1 base, with 18 bases spanning the gap. The CDR3 extends over 16 amino acids. The CDR3 sequence is CASSPRTGFSNYGYTF. In DNA, the CDR3 is TGTGCCAGCAGTCCAAGAACGGGTTTTAGTAACTATGGCTACACCTTC.